These 25 T cell receptor beta chains were all obtained from the same sample, sequenced in a study of Ad26.COV2.S vaccination and SARS-CoV-2 variants. Using immunoSEQ multiplex PCR, the repertoire was profiled, and TCRdb retains in-frame clones only, with some absent. The sample has a few hundred thousand clones; roughly 85% are singletons. Sample treatment: about 20 received Ad26.COV2.S at low or high dose, single or two shots; roughly five received placebo; per-sample allocation not given. The investigators took samples on day 63 after the first vaccine or placebo injection. The sequenced sample was peripheral blood, obtained in a trial of Ad26.COV2.S vaccine versus placebo. Receptor source: a person aged 18-65 years who received the Ad26.COV2.S COVID-19 vaccine or a placebo.

The genes are TRBV9 and TRBJ2-7; D remains unclear. CDR3 length: 13 amino acids. Germline CDR1 reads SGDLS; CDR2 reads YYNGEE. Trimming took off 0 bases at V and 6 bases at J, with 10 bases between the two ends. In DNA, the CDR3 is TGTGCCAGCAGCGTAGCTCAGTGGAGCGAGCAGTACTTC. Amino acid sequence: CASSVAQWSEQYF.

The CDR3 DNA follows: TGTGCCAGCGGTAAAAGGGGAGCTAACTATGGCTACACCTTC. Its protein is CASGKRGANYGYTF. The V call is TRBV6-5, the J call TRBJ1-2, with D tentatively TRBD1 (5 bases). Germline V gene lookup returns CDR1 MNHEY and CDR2 SVGAGI. The V gene lost 8 bases and the J gene lost 0 bases, with 13 bases spanning the gap. The CDR3 runs 14 residues.

Written as DNA, the CDR3 is TGTGCCAGTAGTATAGCGACTAGCGGGAGTACCAGACCCTACGAGCAGTACTTC. It specifies CASSIATSGSTRPYEQYF. The V and J genes are TRBV19 and TRBJ2-7, with 12 bases aligning to TRBD2. The CDR3 is made up of 18 amino acids. The V gene end was trimmed by 1 base and the J gene end by 2 bases; junction bases not matched to a gene: 9. Germline CDR1 is LNHDA and CDR2 is SQIVND (reference sequence).

DNA for the CDR3: TGTGCCAGCAGTCACGGGACTAGCGGGAAAGATACGCAGTATTTT. Its protein is CASSHGTSGKDTQYF. The chain employs TRBV6-5 and TRBJ2-3, with TRBD2 identical over 13 bases. Per the germline V gene, CDR1 is MNHEY and CDR2 is SVGAGI. The CDR3 length is 15 residues. The V and J ends lost 5 bases and 5 bases, in that order; junction bases with no gene match: 4.

The CDR3, as DNA: TGTGCCACCAGTGATTTTCTCGGGAGGGGGTTCGGCAATGAGCAGTTCTTC. Residues: CATSDFLGRGFGNEQFF. This chain uses TRBV24-1 with TRBJ2-1; 8 bases fit TRBD2. J gave up 6 bases and V 1 base, and 10 bases lay outside the gene matches. Germline values: CDR1 KGHDR, CDR2 SFDVKD. The length of the CDR3 is 17 residues.

This clone was detected once. The rearrangement uses TRBV6-5 and TRBJ1-1; TRBD1 is a possible D gene (5 bases). The CDR3 loop spans 15 amino acids. Per the germline V gene, CDR1 is MNHEY and CDR2 is SVGAGI. V was pared by 2 bases and J by 4 bases, with 14 bases between. The CDR3 sequence is CASSYAAGGGTEAFF. The CDR3 DNA reads TGTGCCAGCAGTTACGCTGCCGGGGGGGGCACTGAAGCTTTCTTT.

The chain uses TRBV14 and TRBJ2-1; TRBD2 aligns across 11 bases. The germline gives CDR1 SGHDN, CDR2 FVKESK. J was trimmed by 10 bases and V by 0 bases; bases with no gene match: 5. The CDR3 sequence is 15 residues long. The CDR3 sequence is CASSQELAGAWEQFF. DNA for the CDR3: TGTGCCAGCAGCCAAGAACTAGCGGGAGCATGGGAGCAGTTCTTC.

The rearrangement joins TRBV7-2 to TRBJ2-2; the D gene is possibly TRBD2 (5 bases). V was pared by 4 bases and J by 0 bases, with 12 bases between. The CDR3 is made up of 16 amino acids. CDR1 and CDR2 from the germline V gene are SGHTA and FQGNSA. CDR3: CASSSPGGTNTGELFF. The CDR3 coding sequence is TGTGCCAGCAGCTCCCCCGGAGGCACGAACACCGGGGAGCTGTTTTTT.

In DNA form, the CDR3 reads TGTGCCAGCAGCCACCCGGACGTTAGGGAGACCCAGTACTTC. It is translated as CASSHPDVRETQYF. The rearrangement uses TRBV5-4 and TRBJ2-5, with no clear D. The length of the CDR3 is 14 residues. Trimming removed 4 bases at V and 5 bases at J, with 15 bases between. CDR1 and CDR2 (germline): SGHNT, YYREEE (reference sequence). The whole variable domain, remainder taken from reference TRBV5-4 and TRBJ2-5, is ETGVTQSPTHLIKTRGQQVTLRCSSQSGHNTVSWYQQALGQGPQFIFQYYREEENGRGNFPPRFSGLQFPNYSSELNVNALELDDSALYLCASSHPDVRETQYFGPGTRLLVL.

V is TRBV2 and J is TRBJ1-2, with 8 bases lining up with TRBD1. The CDR3 consists of 13 residues. With 7 bases clipped from V and 6 bases from J, the junction kept 7 bases outside the gene matches. Germline CDR1 reads SNHLY; CDR2 reads FYNNEI. CDR3 nucleotides: TGTGCCAGCAACAGTCGGGACAGGAATGGCTACACCTTC. It yields the protein CASNSRDRNGYTF.

V gene TRBV7-9 combines with J gene TRBJ1-1; the D gene is possibly TRBD1 (5 bases). V lost 5 bases to trimming and J lost 5 bases, with 18 bases between them. CDR1 and CDR2 (germline): SEHNR, FQNEAQ (reference sequence). This CDR3 contains 15 residues. The CDR3 here is CASSEFGTGVTEAFF. CDR3 sequence (DNA): TGTGCCAGCAGCGAGTTCGGGACTGGAGTTACTGAAGCTTTCTTT.

For this clone: At one end, the junction sequence differs from germline, possibly due to a read error. The chain employs TRBV7-9 and TRBJ2-1; 8 bases match TRBD2. The CDR3 is made up of 14 amino acids. CDR1 is SEHNR and CDR2 is FQNEAQ in the germline V gene (reference sequence). The CDR3 is CSVLSGLRTSEQFF. The CDR3 DNA is TGCTCCGTCTTGTCGGGACTAAGGACTAGCGAGCAGTTCTTC.

The chain links TRBV11-2 to TRBJ2-1; D gene uncertain. The V gene lost 1 base and the J gene lost 2 bases, with 6 bases spanning the gap. Germline CDR1 is SGHAT and CDR2 is FQNNGV. There are 14 residues in the CDR3. The CDR3 spells CASSLASAYNEQFF. CDR3 DNA: TGTGCCAGCAGCTTAGCGAGTGCCTACAATGAGCAGTTCTTC. Combining the CDR3 with reference TRBV11-2 and TRBJ2-1 gives the whole variable domain EAGVAQSPRYKIIEKRQSVAFWCNPISGHATLYWYQQILGQGPKLLIQFQNNGVVDDSQLPKDRFSAERLKGVDSTLKIQPAKLEDSAVYLCASSLASAYNEQFFGPGTRLTVL.

Comments on this clone: In the same sample, other DNA sequences code for this CDR3. This chain joins TRBV2 and TRBJ2-2; the match to TRBD1 covers 7 bases. The V segment lost 1 base and the J segment 7 bases; nucleotides outside the gene matches: 3. CDR1 and CDR2 (germline): SNHLY, FYNNEI. This CDR3 is 14 amino acids long. The CDR3 coding sequence is TGTGCCAGCAGTGAAGTCAGGGGGATCGGGGAGCTGTTTTTT. As protein: CASSEVRGIGELFF.

This clone was recorded only once. The chain employs TRBV7-8 and TRBJ1-5, with 7 bases that match TRBD1. Unmatched junction bases numbered 7, after V lost 5 bases and J lost 3 bases. Per germline, CDR1 SGHVS and CDR2 FQNEAQ. This CDR3 comprises 15 residues. CDR3 loop: CASSTQGQANQPQHF. The CDR3 DNA is TGTGCCAGCAGCACCCAAGGACAGGCCAATCAGCCCCAGCATTTT.

This chain connects TRBV3-1 (or the pseudogene TRBV3-2) to TRBJ1-2; D uncertain. Germline loops: CDR1 LGHDT, CDR2 YNNKEL (reference sequence). The V end lost 2 bases, the J end lost 4 bases, and 2 bases lay between the germline ends. This CDR3 comprises 11 residues. The CDR3 loop is CASSQLYGYTF. CDR3 nucleotide sequence: TGTGCCAGCAGCCAACTCTATGGCTACACCTTC.

The J gene is TRBJ1-1, the V gene TRBV4-3, with 8 bases identical to TRBD1. Losses at the gene ends were 0 bases for V and 5 bases for J; bases not matched to a gene: 14. CDR3 size: 18 residues. CDR1 LGHNA and CDR2 YSLEER come from the germline V gene. CDR3 bases: TGCGCCAGCAGCCAAGATCGCGTCCCAAGACAGGGGAAGACTGAAGCTTTCTTT. It specifies CASSQDRVPRQGKTEAFF.

This rearrangement joins TRBV3-1 (or the pseudogene TRBV3-2) to TRBJ1-2; TRBD1 is a possible D gene (6 bases). CDR1 LGHDT and CDR2 YNNKEL come from the germline V gene (reference sequence). The CDR3 covers 15 residues. Deletions cut 4 bases from V and 2 bases from J, with 14 bases between. CDR3 DNA sequence: TGTGCCAGCAGCCGGCTCGGAGGACAGAACTATGGCTACACCTTC. Protein sequence: CASSRLGGQNYGYTF.

The chain couples TRBV27 to TRBJ1-1, with D unclear. The CDR3 loop spans 11 amino acids. Germline loops: CDR1 MNHEY, CDR2 SMNVEV (reference sequence). V dropped 7 bases and J dropped 5 bases, with 8 bases sitting between them. The CDR3 sequence: CASIGGTEAFF. DNA for the CDR3: TGTGCCAGCATCGGTGGTACTGAAGCTTTCTTT.

The rearrangement uses TRBV5-1 and TRBJ1-1; tentative D call: TRBD1 (6 bases). This CDR3 is built from 16 residues. The V gene lost 1 base and the J gene lost 0 bases, with 13 bases spanning the gap. The germline gives CDR1 SGHRS, CDR2 YFSETQ. CDR3 nucleotide sequence: TGCGCCAGCAGCTTGCGGCAGGGGATCATGAACACTGAAGCTTTCTTT. Translated: CASSLRQGIMNTEAFF.

The count of this clone is one. The V and J genes are TRBV11-3 and TRBJ2-5; D may be TRBD2 (6 bases). V was cut by 3 bases and J by 4 bases, with 12 bases left in between. Germline V CDR1 and CDR2: SGHNT, YENEEA. The CDR3 is 14 amino acids. DNA of the CDR3: TGTGCCAGCAGCTTGCGGGACTCCGCAGAGACCCAGTACTTC. Translation gives CASSLRDSAETQYF.

The sample holds a few counts of this clone. The V call is TRBV5-1, the J call TRBJ1-3; D ambiguous. The CDR3 spans 13 residues. The germline CDR1 and CDR2 sequences are SGHRS and YFSETQ. The germline V and J ends were trimmed by 7 bases and 0 bases, with 8 bases remaining between them. CDR3 in DNA: TGCGCCAGCCGTCCCAACTCTGGAAACACCATATATTTT. This translates into CASRPNSGNTIYF.

V is TRBV2 and J is TRBJ2-1; tentatively, D is TRBD2 (6 bases). CDR3 length: 14 residues. Trimming took 5 bases from V and 5 from J, leaving 13 bases between them. Germline V lookup: CDR1 SNHLY, CDR2 FYNNEI. For the CDR3, the DNA is TGTGCCAGCAGTCTAGCGAGGATTGACAATGAGCAGTTCTTC. This encodes CASSLARIDNEQFF.

This clone was counted a few times. The V and J genes are TRBV30 and TRBJ1-5; no reliable D call. Germline V gene lookup returns CDR1 GTSNPN and CDR2 SVGIG (reference sequence). V dropped 1 base and J dropped 7 bases, with 2 bases sitting between them. CDR3 length: 10 residues. The CDR3: CAWSDQPQHF. The CDR3 DNA reads TGTGCCTGGAGTGACCAGCCCCAGCATTTT.

The chain uses TRBV5-1 and TRBJ2-3; possibly TRBD1 or TRBD2 for D (7 bases each). Germline V gene lookup returns CDR1 SGHRS and CDR2 YFSETQ. The CDR3 loop spans 16 amino acids. V dropped 4 bases and J dropped 2 bases, with 17 bases sitting between them. This chain's CDR3 is CASSARGGGDTDTQYF. CDR3 nucleotide sequence: TGCGCCAGCAGCGCCAGGGGAGGGGGCGACACAGATACGCAGTATTTT.